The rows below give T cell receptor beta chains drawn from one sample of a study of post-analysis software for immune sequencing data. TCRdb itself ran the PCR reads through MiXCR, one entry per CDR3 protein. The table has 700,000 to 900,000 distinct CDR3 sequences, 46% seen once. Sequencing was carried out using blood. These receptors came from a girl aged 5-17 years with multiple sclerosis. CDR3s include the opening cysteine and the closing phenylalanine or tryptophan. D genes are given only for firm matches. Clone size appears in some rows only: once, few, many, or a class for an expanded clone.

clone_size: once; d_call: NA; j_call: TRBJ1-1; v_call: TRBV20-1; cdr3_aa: CSARDEGGRWRRNTEAFF; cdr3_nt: TGCAGTGCTAGAGATGAAGGAGGAAGGTGGAGAAGGAACACTGAAGCTTTCTTT
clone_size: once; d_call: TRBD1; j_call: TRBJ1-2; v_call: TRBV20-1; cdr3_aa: CSATQDREHARDGYTF; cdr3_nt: TGCAGTGCTACCCAGGACAGGGAACATGCGAGGGATGGCTACACCTTC
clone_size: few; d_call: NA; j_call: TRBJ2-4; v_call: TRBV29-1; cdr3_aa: CSIGGVPPYNEQYF; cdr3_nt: TGCAGCATAGGTGGGGTCCCGCCCTACAATGAGCAGTACTTC
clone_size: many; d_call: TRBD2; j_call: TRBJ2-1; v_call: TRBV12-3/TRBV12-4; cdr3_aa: CASSPSGRGNEQFF; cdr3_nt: TGTGCCAGCAGTCCCTCAGGGAGGGGCAATGAGCAGTTCTTC
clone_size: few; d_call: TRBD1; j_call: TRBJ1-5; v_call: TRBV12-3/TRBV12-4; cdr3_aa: CASSSDRDSPQPQHF; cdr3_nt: TGTGCCAGCAGTTCGGACCGGGACAGCCCACAGCCCCAGCATTTT
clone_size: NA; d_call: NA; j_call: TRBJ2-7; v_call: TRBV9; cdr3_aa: CASSSNLGEQYF; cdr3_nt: TGTGCCAGCAGCTCCAACTTGGGGGAGCAGTACTTC
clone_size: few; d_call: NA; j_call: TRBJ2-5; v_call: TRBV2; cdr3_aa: CASKRGEQETQYF; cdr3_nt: TGTGCCAGCAAACGGGGAGAACAAGAGACCCAGTACTTC
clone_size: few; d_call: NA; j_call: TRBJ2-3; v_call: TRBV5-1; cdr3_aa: CASSLALIFRDTQYF; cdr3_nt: TGCGCCAGCAGCTTGGCCCTAATCTTTCGGGATACGCAGTATTTT
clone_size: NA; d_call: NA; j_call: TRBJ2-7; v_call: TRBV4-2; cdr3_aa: CASRASESYEQYF; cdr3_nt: TGTGCCAGTCGGGCAAGCGAGTCCTACGAGCAGTACTTC
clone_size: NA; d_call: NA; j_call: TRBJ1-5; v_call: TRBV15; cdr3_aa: CATSVSQPVYSNQPQHF; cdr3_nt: TGTGCCACCAGTGTAAGCCAACCAGTATATAGCAATCAGCCCCAGCATTTT
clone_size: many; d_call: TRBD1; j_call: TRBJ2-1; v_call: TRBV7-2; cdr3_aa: CASSLTRQGQQFF; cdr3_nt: TGTGCCAGCAGCCTGACGCGACAGGGGCAGCAGTTCTTC
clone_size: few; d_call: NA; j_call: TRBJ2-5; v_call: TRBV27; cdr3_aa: CASRSGAVGRETQYF; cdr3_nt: TGTGCCAGCCGGAGCGGCGCCGTTGGACGTGAGACCCAGTACTTC
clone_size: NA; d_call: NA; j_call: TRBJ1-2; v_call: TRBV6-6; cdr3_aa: CASSKGDRSGYTF; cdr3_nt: TGTGCCAGCAGTAAAGGGGATAGATCGGGCTACACCTTC
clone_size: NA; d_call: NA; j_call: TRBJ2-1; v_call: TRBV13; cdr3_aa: CASSSLGGYEQFF; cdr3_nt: TGTGCCAGCAGCTCCCTCGGGGGTTATGAGCAGTTCTTC
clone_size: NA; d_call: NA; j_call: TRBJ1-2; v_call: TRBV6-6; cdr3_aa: CASIPGVANYGYTF; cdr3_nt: TGTGCCAGCATCCCAGGTGTAGCTAACTATGGCTACACCTTC
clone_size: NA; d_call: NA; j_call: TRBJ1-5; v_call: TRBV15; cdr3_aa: CATSRDRVQPQHF; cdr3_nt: TGTGCCACCAGCAGAGATAGGGTACAGCCCCAGCATTTT
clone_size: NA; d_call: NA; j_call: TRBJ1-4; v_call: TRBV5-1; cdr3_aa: CASSLRPPEVANEKLFF; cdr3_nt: TGCGCCAGCAGCTTGCGCCCTCCCGAGGTCGCGAATGAAAAACTGTTTTTT
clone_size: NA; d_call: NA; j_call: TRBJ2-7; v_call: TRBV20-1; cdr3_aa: CSARVGTSSTYF; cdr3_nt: TGCAGTGCTAGAGTGGGGACATCTTCGACGTACTTC
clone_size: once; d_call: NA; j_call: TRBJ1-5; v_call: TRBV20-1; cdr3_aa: CSAPIKGGSYQPQHF; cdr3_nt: TGCAGTGCCCCCATAAAGGGGGGCTCTTATCAGCCCCAGCATTTT
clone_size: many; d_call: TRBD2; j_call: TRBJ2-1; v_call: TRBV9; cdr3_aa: CASSVRSGSIDEQFF; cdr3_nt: TGTGCCAGCAGCGTACGTAGCGGGAGTATCGATGAGCAGTTCTTC
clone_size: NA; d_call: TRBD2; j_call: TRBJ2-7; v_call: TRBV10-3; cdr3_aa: CAISDGLAGSYEQYF; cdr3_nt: TGTGCCATCAGTGACGGACTAGCGGGCTCCTACGAGCAGTACTTC
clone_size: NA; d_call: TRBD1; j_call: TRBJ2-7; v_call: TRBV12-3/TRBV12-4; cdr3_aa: CASSSMTGLSYNEQYF; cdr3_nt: TGTGCCAGCAGCTCCATGACAGGGCTCTCCTACAATGAGCAGTACTTC
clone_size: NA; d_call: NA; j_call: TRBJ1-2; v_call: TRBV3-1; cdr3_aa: CASSQGGSNYGYTF; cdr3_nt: TGTGCCAGCAGCCAAGGCGGGAGCAACTATGGCTACACCTTC
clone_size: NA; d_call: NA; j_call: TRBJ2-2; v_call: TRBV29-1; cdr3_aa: CSVGNTGELFF; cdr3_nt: TGCAGCGTTGGAAACACCGGGGAGCTGTTTTTT
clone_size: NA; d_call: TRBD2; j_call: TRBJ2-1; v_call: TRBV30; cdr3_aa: CAWGRELAENEQFF; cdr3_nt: TGTGCCTGGGGGCGCGAACTAGCGGAGAATGAGCAGTTCTTC
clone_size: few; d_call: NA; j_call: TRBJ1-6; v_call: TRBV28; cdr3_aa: CASSPQGTYNSPLHF; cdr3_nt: TGTGCCAGCAGTCCACAGGGAACCTATAATTCACCCCTCCACTTT
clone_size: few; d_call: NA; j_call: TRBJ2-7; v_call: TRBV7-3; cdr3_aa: CASSAYGPPIYEQYF; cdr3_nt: TGTGCCAGCAGCGCATACGGACCGCCGATCTACGAGCAGTACTTC
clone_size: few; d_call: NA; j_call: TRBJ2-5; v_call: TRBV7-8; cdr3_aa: CASSPRAQETQYF; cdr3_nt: TGTGCCAGCAGCCCTCGGGCCCAAGAGACCCAGTACTTC
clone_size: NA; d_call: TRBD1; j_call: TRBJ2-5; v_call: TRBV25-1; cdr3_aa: CASSGDDRGGKTQYF; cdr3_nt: TGTGCCAGCAGTGGGGATGACAGGGGTGGCAAGACCCAGTACTTC
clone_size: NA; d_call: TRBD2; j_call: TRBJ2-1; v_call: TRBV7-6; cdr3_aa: CASSLLLAGASSYNEQFF; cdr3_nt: TGTGCCAGCAGCTTATTACTAGCGGGAGCGAGCTCCTACAATGAGCAGTTCTTC
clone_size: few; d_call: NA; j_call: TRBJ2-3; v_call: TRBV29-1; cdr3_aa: CSAPLLEGESAWGTDTQYF; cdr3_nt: TGCAGCGCTCCCCTGCTTGAGGGGGAGAGCGCCTGGGGCACAGATACGCAGTATTTT
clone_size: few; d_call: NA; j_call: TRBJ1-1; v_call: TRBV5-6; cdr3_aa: CASSLAFSRGTEAFF; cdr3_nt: TGTGCCAGCAGCTTGGCCTTTTCCAGGGGAACTGAAGCTTTCTTT
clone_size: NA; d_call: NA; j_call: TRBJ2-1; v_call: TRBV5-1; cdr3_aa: CAGGRSGEQFF; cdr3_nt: TGCGCCGGAGGACGCTCCGGGGAGCAGTTCTTC
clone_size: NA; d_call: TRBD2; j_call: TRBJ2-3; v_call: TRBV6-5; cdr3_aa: CAGRRLAGAYTDTQYF; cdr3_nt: TGTGCCGGCAGGCGACTAGCGGGAGCCTACACAGATACGCAGTATTTT
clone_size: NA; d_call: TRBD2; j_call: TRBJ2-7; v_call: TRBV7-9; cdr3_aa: CASSSTFTLAGFYEQYF; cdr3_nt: TGTGCCAGCAGCTCAACCTTCACTTTAGCGGGATTCTACGAGCAGTACTTC
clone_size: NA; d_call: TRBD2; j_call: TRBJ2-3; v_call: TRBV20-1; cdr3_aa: CSARLLAGLTDTQYF; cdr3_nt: TGCAGTGCTAGATTACTAGCGGGGCTCACAGATACGCAGTATTTT
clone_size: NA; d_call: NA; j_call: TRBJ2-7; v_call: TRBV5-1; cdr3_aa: CASSLGPGPTYEQYF; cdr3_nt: TGCGCCAGCAGCTTGGGTCCCGGGCCCACCTACGAGCAGTACTTC
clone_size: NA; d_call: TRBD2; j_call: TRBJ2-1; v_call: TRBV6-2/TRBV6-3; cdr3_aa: CASSYLLSGGFNEQFF; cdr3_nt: TGTGCCAGCAGTTACTTGTTAAGCGGGGGTTTCAATGAGCAGTTCTTC
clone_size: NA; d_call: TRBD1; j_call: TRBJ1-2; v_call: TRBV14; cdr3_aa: CASSPQWGQGDYGYTF; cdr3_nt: TGTGCCAGCAGCCCACAGTGGGGACAGGGGGACTATGGCTACACCTTC
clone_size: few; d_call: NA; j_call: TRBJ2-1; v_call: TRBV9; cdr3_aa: CASSEGTRPDEQFF; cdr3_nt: TGTGCCAGCAGCGAAGGCACTAGGCCCGATGAGCAGTTCTTC
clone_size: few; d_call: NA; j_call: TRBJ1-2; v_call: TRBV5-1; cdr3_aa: CASSLDGRGKGYTF; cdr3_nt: TGCGCCAGCAGCTTGGATGGCAGGGGAAAGGGCTACACCTTC
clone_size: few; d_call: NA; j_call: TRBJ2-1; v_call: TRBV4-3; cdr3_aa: CASSQDSWGAAYNEQFF; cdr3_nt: TGCGCCAGCAGCCAAGATTCGTGGGGGGCGGCCTACAATGAGCAGTTCTTC
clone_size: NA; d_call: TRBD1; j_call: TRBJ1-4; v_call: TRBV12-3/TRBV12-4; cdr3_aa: CASSPGQGWEKLFF; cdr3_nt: TGTGCCAGCAGTCCGGGACAGGGTTGGGAAAAACTGTTTTTT
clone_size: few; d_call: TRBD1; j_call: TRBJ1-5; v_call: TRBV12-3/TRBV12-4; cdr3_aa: CASSLYLTGMSNQPQHF; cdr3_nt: TGTGCCAGCAGTCTCTACTTGACAGGGATGAGCAATCAGCCCCAGCATTTT
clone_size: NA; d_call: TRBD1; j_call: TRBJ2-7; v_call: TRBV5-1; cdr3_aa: CASSFAPDRLHEQYF; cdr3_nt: TGCGCCAGCAGCTTCGCCCCGGACAGGCTCCACGAGCAGTACTTC
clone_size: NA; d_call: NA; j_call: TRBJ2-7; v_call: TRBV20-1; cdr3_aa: CSARDPQNYEQYF; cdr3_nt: TGCAGTGCTAGAGATCCCCAAAACTACGAGCAGTACTTC